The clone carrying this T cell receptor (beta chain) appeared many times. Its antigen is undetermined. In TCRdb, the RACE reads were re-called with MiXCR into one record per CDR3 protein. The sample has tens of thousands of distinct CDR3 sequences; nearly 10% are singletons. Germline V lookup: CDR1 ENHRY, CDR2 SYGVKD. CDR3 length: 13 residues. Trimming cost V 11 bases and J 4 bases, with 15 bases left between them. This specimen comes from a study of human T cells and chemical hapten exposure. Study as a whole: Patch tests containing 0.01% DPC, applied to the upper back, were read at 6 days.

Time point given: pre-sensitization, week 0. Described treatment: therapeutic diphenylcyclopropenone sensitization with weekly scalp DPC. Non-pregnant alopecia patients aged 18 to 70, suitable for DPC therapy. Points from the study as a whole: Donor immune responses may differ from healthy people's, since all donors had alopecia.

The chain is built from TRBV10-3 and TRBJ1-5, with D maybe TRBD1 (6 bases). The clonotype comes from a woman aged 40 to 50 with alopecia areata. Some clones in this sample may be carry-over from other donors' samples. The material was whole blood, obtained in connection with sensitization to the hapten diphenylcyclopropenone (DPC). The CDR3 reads CAVASQGNQPQHF. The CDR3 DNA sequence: TGTGCCGTCGCCTCACAGGGAAATCAGCCCCAGCATTTT.